Shown below are 24 T cell receptor beta chains from a single sample sequenced in a study of cytomegalovirus exposure and HLA in healthy donors. PCR employed 60 Vbeta and 13 Jbeta primers. Profiled with immunoSEQ multiplex PCR; TCRdb holds only in-frame clones, not every one. The data show about 150,000 clones, with roughly 80% seen just once and approximately 5.7% held by the top ten. Material for sequencing was PBMCs. The receptors come from a man in his thirties or forties in good health and CMV-seropositive.

CDR3 residues: CSVVLGAEAFF. CDR3 sequence (DNA): TGCAGCGTTGTATTAGGGGCAGAAGCTTTCTTT. The chain is built from TRBV29-1 and TRBJ1-1; TRBD1 might be the D (5 bases). The CDR3 totals 11 residues. V dropped 4 bases and J dropped 8 bases, with 11 bases sitting between them. Germline V lookup: CDR1 SQVTM, CDR2 ANQGSEA.

The CDR3 DNA follows: TGTGCCAGCAGTTACTTACAAGGAGCGCAGTATTTT. This encodes CASSYLQGAQYF. V and J are TRBV6-5 and TRBJ2-3, with D unresolved. The V end lost 1 base, the J end lost 10 bases, and 9 bases lay between the germline ends. The CDR3 runs 12 residues. The germline gives CDR1 MNHEY, CDR2 SVGAGI.

The V call is TRBV6-5, the J call TRBJ1-2, with D uncertain. CDR1 is MNHEY and CDR2 is SVGAGI in the germline V gene. The CDR3 is made up of 14 amino acids. Trimming pared 3 bases from V and 2 bases from J, leaving 10 bases between. CDR3 DNA sequence: TGTGCCAGCAGTTATTCGGGAGGGAACTATGGCTACACCTTC. It codes for CASSYSGGNYGYTF.

The chain couples TRBV6-5 to TRBJ2-7, with 9 bases that match TRBD1. Trimming cost V 8 bases and J 3 bases; bases outside gene matches: 8. Germline values: CDR1 MNHEY, CDR2 SVGAGI. This CDR3 comprises 14 residues. CDR3 coding DNA: TGTGCCAGCCGAGCGGACAGGGGATACTACGAGCAGTACTTC. Its translation: CASRADRGYYEQYF.

CDR3 region: CASSMDRGLNGNTIYF. DNA for the CDR3: TGCGCCAGCAGCATGGACAGGGGGCTAAATGGAAACACCATATATTTT. V and J are TRBV5-1 and TRBJ1-3, with 11 bases lining up with TRBD1. Germline V gene data show CDR1 as SGHRS and CDR2 as YFSETQ. The CDR3 runs 16 residues. The V gene end was trimmed by 4 bases and the J gene end by 3 bases; junction bases not matched to a gene: 6.

The rearrangement links TRBV11-3 to TRBJ2-2; D unclear. CDR3 length equals 16 residues. V dropped 1 base and J dropped 1 base, with 10 bases sitting between them. The germline V gene has CDR1 SGHNT and CDR2 YENEEA. For the CDR3, the DNA is TGTGCCAGCAGCTTAGTCTCCGCAGAGAACACCGGGGAGCTGTTTTTT. This gives the protein CASSLVSAENTGELFF.

CDR3 sequence (DNA): TGTGCCAGCAGCCATCGGGGAGGTACTAGCCCCTACGAGCAGTACTTC. Protein sequence: CASSHRGGTSPYEQYF. J is TRBJ2-7 and V is TRBV5-6; maybe TRBD2 (6 bases). CDR1 and CDR2 from the germline V gene are SGHDT and YYEEEE. V gave up 4 bases and J gave up 2 bases, with 19 bases separating them. The CDR3 extends over 16 amino acids.

The chain has TRBV5-5 and TRBJ2-5; the match to TRBD2 covers 10 bases. Germline CDR1 SGHKS, CDR2 YYEKEE (reference sequence). CDR3 length equals 15 residues. V was clipped by 3 bases and J by 1 base; unmatched bases: 3. As DNA, the CDR3 is TGTGCCAGCAGCTCCGGACTAGCGGTCCAAGAGACCCAGTACTTC. The encoded protein is CASSSGLAVQETQYF.

The chain links TRBV7-9 to TRBJ2-7, with unresolved D. The CDR3 loop spans 13 amino acids. V shed 1 base and J shed 4 bases, with 8 bases lying between them. From germline, CDR1 is SEHNR and CDR2 FQNEAQ (reference sequence). The CDR3 region is CASSLGSKYEQYF. The CDR3 DNA follows: TGTGCCAGCAGCTTAGGATCTAAGTACGAGCAGTACTTC.

This sequence joins TRBV6-5 and TRBJ2-2; 12 bases map to TRBD2. Germline-derived CDR1 and CDR2 are MNHEY and SVGAGI. This CDR3 region has 15 residues. V dropped 7 bases and J dropped 10; count of bases not matched to a gene: 10. The CDR3 nucleotides read TGTGCCAGCACCTCAGGACTAGCGGGGTACGAGGAGCTGTTTTTT. Translated, it gives CASTSGLAGYEELFF.

The V gene is TRBV18, the J gene TRBJ2-3; possible D gene TRBD1, 5 bases. This CDR3 region has 15 residues. From germline, CDR1 is KGHSH and CDR2 LQKENI. Trimming pared 3 bases from V and 3 bases from J, leaving 13 bases between. The CDR3 DNA follows: TGTGCCAGCTCACCTCTCTCAGGGTGGACAGATACGCAGTATTTT. This codes for CASSPLSGWTDTQYF.

This clone was seen once. The CDR3 is CASSPGQGTNTIYF. Here the CDR3 DNA reads TGTGCCAGCAGCCCGGGACAGGGGACAAACACCATATATTTT. This chain links TRBV6-5 with TRBJ1-3; 10 bases agree with TRBD1. The germline CDR1 and CDR2 sequences are MNHEY and SVGAGI. Trimming removed 6 bases from V and 6 bases from J; junction bases left unmatched: 5. The CDR3 has 14 amino acids.

The gene calls are TRBV4-1 and TRBJ2-5; TRBD1 matches at 11 bases. The CDR3 consists of 19 residues. Trimming removed 4 bases from V and 5 bases from J; junction bases left unmatched: 18. CDR1 and CDR2 from the germline V gene are MGHRA and YSYEKL. The CDR3 DNA sequence: TGCGCCAGCAGCCCAAAAAGTCCCATGGGGACAGGGGGTCGGGAGACCCAGTACTTC. Its translation: CASSPKSPMGTGGRETQYF.

The V and J genes are TRBV19 and TRBJ2-3, with a weak D call TRBD2 (5 bases). V lost 5 bases, J lost 5 bases, and 11 bases lay in between. Germline CDR1 and CDR2: LNHDA and SQIVND (reference sequence). The CDR3 sequence is 13 residues long. The CDR3 reads CASSPLAGDTQYF. The CDR3 nucleotides are TGTGCCAGTAGTCCTCTCGCGGGAGATACGCAGTATTTT.

The CDR3 region has the DNA TGTGCCAGCAGCTTACGTCAGCGGGGCACAGATACGCAGTATTTT. As protein: CASSLRQRGTDTQYF. The rearrangement joins TRBV11-2 to TRBJ2-3; the D gene is possibly TRBD2 (6 bases). V was trimmed by 2 bases and J by 1 base, leaving 10 bases between them. Germline lookup yields CDR1 SGHAT and CDR2 FQNNGV. CDR3 length equals 15 residues.

The J gene is TRBJ2-3, the V gene TRBV5-5, with 11 bases lining up with TRBD2. Germline CDR1 and CDR2: SGHKS and YYEKEE (reference sequence). V shed 5 bases, J shed 0 bases, and the junction held 5 bases outside the gene matches. This CDR3 spans 16 amino acids. CDR3 residues: CASRKGTSGSTDTQYF. The CDR3 DNA reads TGTGCCAGCAGGAAGGGGACTAGCGGTAGCACAGATACGCAGTATTTT.

This rearrangement joins TRBV6-5 to TRBJ1-3; D is perhaps TRBD1 (5 bases). V gave up 4 bases and J gave up 1 base, with 11 bases separating them. The germline gives CDR1 MNHEY, CDR2 SVGAGI. This CDR3 contains 15 residues. Here the CDR3 reads CASSWDGGSGNTIYF. The CDR3 DNA sequence: TGTGCCAGCAGTTGGGACGGGGGTTCTGGAAACACCATATATTTT.

This clone occurred a few times. The genes are TRBV6-4 and TRBJ1-1; 9 nucleotides agree with TRBD1. With V trimmed by 5 bases and J by 3 bases, 7 bases remained unmatched. Germline V gene data show CDR1 as MRHNA and CDR2 as SNTAGT. The CDR3 has 15 residues. CDR3 sequence: CASSPTGGGYTEAFF. The CDR3 DNA reads as TGTGCCAGCAGTCCAACAGGGGGCGGGTACACTGAAGCTTTCTTT.

The genes are TRBV5-1 and TRBJ2-3; D might be TRBD1 (6 bases). V shed 1 base and J shed 3 bases, with 9 bases lying between them. CDR1 SGHRS and CDR2 YFSETQ come from the germline V gene. There are 14 residues in the CDR3. For the CDR3, the DNA is TGCGCCAGCAGCTTGCAGGGGTGGACAGATACGCAGTATTTT. It yields the protein CASSLQGWTDTQYF.

The gene calls are TRBV28 and TRBJ2-2; TRBD2 agrees at 7 bases. In germline, CDR1 is MDHEN, CDR2 SYDVKM. CDR3 length equals 15 residues. Germline trimming cut 6 bases from V and 8 bases from J; bases unmatched to any gene: 12. CDR3 region: CASSPGLAGVGELFF. The CDR3 coding sequence is TGTGCCAGCAGCCCAGGACTGGCGGGAGTTGGGGAGCTGTTTTTT.

The V gene is TRBV5-6, the J gene TRBJ1-1; no definite D call. V was shortened by 4 bases and J by 0 bases, with 13 bases between the two germline ends. Germline CDR1 is SGHDT and CDR2 is YYEEEE. The CDR3 totals 15 residues. For the CDR3, the DNA is TGTGCCAGCAGCCCTTTGAGAGGTCTGAACACTGAAGCTTTCTTT. Protein: CASSPLRGLNTEAFF.

The chain has TRBV15 and TRBJ2-3; 8 nucleotides align to TRBD1. After removal of 1 base from V and 1 base from J, the junction contained 4 bases not matched to a gene. Germline-derived CDR1 and CDR2 are LNHNV and YYDKDF (reference sequence). The CDR3 length is 16 residues. CDR3 residues: CATSRVGQGRTDTQYF. The CDR3 region has the DNA TGTGCCACCAGCAGAGTAGGACAGGGCCGCACAGATACGCAGTATTTT.

This clone was detected a few times. The rearrangement uses TRBV4-1 and TRBJ2-7; TRBD1 matches 8 bases. Germline trimming cut 2 bases from V and 2 bases from J; bases unmatched to any gene: 5. The CDR3 totals 15 residues. Germline CDR1 MGHRA, CDR2 YSYEKL. Written as DNA, the CDR3 is TGCGCCAGCAGCCAATCGGGACAGGCGACCTACGAGCAGTACTTC. It yields the protein CASSQSGQATYEQYF.

The chain recombines TRBV4-1 with TRBJ1-1; the D is unclear. This CDR3 spans 17 amino acids. The germline gives CDR1 MGHRA, CDR2 YSYEKL. V lost 0 bases and J 3 bases, leaving 17 bases between the germline ends. The CDR3 sequence: CASSQDFTRAEYTEAFF. In DNA form, the CDR3 reads TGCGCCAGCAGCCAAGATTTTACGAGGGCTGAGTACACTGAAGCTTTCTTT.